The clone carrying this T cell receptor beta chain was detected only once. The antigen is unknown. These data come from a study of cytotoxic CD8 clonotypes in ibrutinib-treated CLL. The study, taken as a whole, reports: Clonality went higher at ibrutinib response and then dropped back toward baseline at progression. Sustained-remission and progressing patients diverged in sampling times.

Sequenced by immunoSEQ multiplex PCR; TCRdb stores in-frame clones only, minus some. The sample includes around 97,000 clones, around 73% of them seen just once. The CDR3 is made up of 19 amino acids. Trimming took off 3 bases at V and 4 bases at J, with 27 bases between the two ends. Germline-derived CDR1 and CDR2 are KGHSH and LQKENI. Sequencing used PBMCs, obtained after 12 months of ibrutinib treatment. The clonotype originates from a human donor with chronic lymphocytic leukemia. The V call is TRBV18, the J call TRBJ1-1, with a possible D match to TRBD1 (5 bases). The CDR3 loop reads CASSPVDGEGHDGGTEAFF. CDR3 coding DNA: TGTGCCAGCTCACCCGTAGACGGGGAGGGGCACGATGGGGGCACTGAAGCTTTCTTT.